This T cell receptor (beta chain) was found in a study of cytomegalovirus exposure and HLA in healthy donors. Germline V gene data show CDR1 as MNHNY and CDR2 as SVGAGI (reference sequence). The V segment lost 8 bases and the J segment 4 bases; nucleotides outside the gene matches: 5. There are 14 residues in the CDR3. Study findings and constraints: The study designated 150 or so TCR beta chains cytomegalovirus-associated.

On this clone itself: The antigen remains undetermined.

Both 60 Vbeta primers and 13 Jbeta primers went into the PCR. Sequencing was performed with immunoSEQ multiplex PCR; in TCRdb, only in-frame clones are kept and a portion is missing. In the table there are a few hundred thousand clones, around 80% of which are singletons. This chain connects TRBV6-6 to TRBJ2-7, with TRBD2 identical over 13 bases. The sample taken for sequencing was PBMCs. The clonotype comes from a man aged 30 to 45 in good health and CMV-seronegative. CDR3 loop: CASCLTSGGYEQYF. The CDR3, as DNA: TGTGCCAGCTGTCTGACTAGCGGGGGGTACGAGCAGTACTTC.